This is a list of T cell receptor beta chains from one sample in a study of neoadjuvant nivolumab and ipilimumab in lung cancer. The assay was immunoSEQ multiplex PCR, and TCRdb's table has in-frame clones only and misses some. Here the sample spans tens of thousands of clones, 90% being singletons. The sequencing used peripheral blood, collected after neoadjuvant nivolumab, alone or with ipilimumab, at or shortly before surgery. The receptors were gathered from an adult with non-small cell lung cancer. The CDR3 runs from the conserved cysteine through the conserved F or W. A D gene is named only where the DNA matches it firmly. The size of a clone is reported for some rows only, either as once, few or many, or as a class for expanded clones.

clone size	J gene	D gene	V gene	CDR3 DNA	CDR3 protein
.	TRBJ2-1	.	TRBV9	TGTGCCAGCAGCGTAAAAACAGGGGAGGACAATGAGCAGTTCTTC	CASSVKTGEDNEQFF
.	TRBJ1-5	TRBD1	TRBV18	TGTGCCAGCTCACCAGGACAGGCGGGTCAGCCCCAGCATTTT	CASSPGQAGQPQHF
.	TRBJ2-7	.	TRBV5-1	TGCGCCAGCAGCTTGGCCGGCAGGTCCGAGCAGTACTTC	CASSLAGRSEQYF
once	TRBJ1-5	.	TRBV6-5	TGTGCCAGCGGCCAGGGGTACAATCAGCCCCAGCATTTT	CASGQGYNQPQHF
.	TRBJ1-2	.	TRBV7-8	TGTGCCAGCAGCTTAGGGAAACAGTACTATGGCTACACCTTC	CASSLGKQYYGYTF
.	TRBJ2-1	TRBD1	TRBV5-5	TGTGCCAGCAGCTTGGCAATGGACAGGGAGTACAATGAGCAGTTCTTC	CASSLAMDREYNEQFF
.	TRBJ2-7	.	TRBV27	TGTGCCAGCAGTTTATATGCCTCCTACGAGCAGTACTTC	CASSLYASYEQYF
.	TRBJ2-5	TRBD1	TRBV5-6	TGTGCCAGCAGCTTCGGACAGGGGACCCTAGAGACCCAGTACTTC	CASSFGQGTLETQYF
.	TRBJ1-1	.	TRBV18	TGTGCCAGCTCACCAACAGGCAAGCCCACTGAAGCTTTCTTT	CASSPTGKPTEAFF
.	TRBJ1-1	.	TRBV27	TGTGCCAGCAGTTTACGGGGGCAGAACACTGAAGCTTTCTTT	CASSLRGQNTEAFF
.	TRBJ2-2	.	TRBV14	TGTGCCAGCAGCCTTCCGACAGGGAGGGGCACCGGGGAGCTGTTTTTT	CASSLPTGRGTGELFF
.	TRBJ2-7	.	TRBV20-1	TGCAGTGCTAGAATGGGGTACGAGCAGTACTTC	CSARMGYEQYF
.	TRBJ1-1	TRBD1	TRBV14	TGTGCCAGCAGCTACGCAGGGGGCGCGGGCACTGAAGCTTTCTTT	CASSYAGGAGTEAFF
.	TRBJ1-5	.	TRBV6-5	TGTGCCAGCAGTTATGCAGGGGTAGGACAGCCCCAGCATTTT	CASSYAGVGQPQHF
.	TRBJ2-2	.	TRBV15	TGTGCCACCAGCAGAGACCGCCTGGGGTTAGGGGAGCTGTTTTTT	CATSRDRLGLGELFF
.	TRBJ2-7	.	TRBV7-9	TGTGCCAGCAGCCCTCCGGGACACCTTCCCTACGAGCAGTACTTC	CASSPPGHLPYEQYF
.	TRBJ2-1	.	TRBV29-1	TGCAGCGTTGAACCCATTAGCCCCAATGAGCAGTTCTTC	CSVEPISPNEQFF
few	TRBJ1-4	TRBD1	TRBV7-2	TGTGCCAGCAGCTTGTATAGACAGGGAAGGAATAGCAATGAAAAACTGTTTTTT	CASSLYRQGRNSNEKLFF
.	TRBJ2-1	TRBD2	TRBV7-9	TGTGCCAGCAGCTTACTAGCGGGGGGGTGGAATGAGCAGTTCTTC	CASSLLAGGWNEQFF
.	TRBJ2-4	.	TRBV5-4	TGTGCCAGCAGCTTGGGTGGGCTAGCCAAAAACATTCAGTACTTC	CASSLGGLAKNIQYF
.	TRBJ2-4	.	TRBV5-1	TGCGCCAGCAGCACCCAAGAAGAGGGGGGAAACATTCAGTACTTC	CASSTQEEGGNIQYF
few	TRBJ2-2	.	TRBV19	TGTGCCAGTAGTATCGTACAGAACACCGGGGAGCTGTTTTTT	CASSIVQNTGELFF
.	TRBJ2-1	.	TRBV14	TGTGCCAGCAGCCAAGGGGTAAGCTCCTACAATGAGCAGTTCTTC	CASSQGVSSYNEQFF
.	TRBJ1-1	.	TRBV6-1	TGTGCCAGCAGTGACGGACACGGGGTTCGCACTGAAGCTTTCTTT	CASSDGHGVRTEAFF
.	TRBJ1-1	.	TRBV7-9	TGTGCCAGCAGCTTAGCGGCCCACCGGGGTGAAGCTTTCTTT	CASSLAAHRGEAFF
.	TRBJ2-7	TRBD2	TRBV7-9	TGTGCCAGCAGCATGGGGGGGATCTCCTACGAGCAGTACTTC	CASSMGGISYEQYF
.	TRBJ1-6	TRBD1	TRBV5-1	TGCGCCAGCAGAGGAGAGTCGGGACAGAGTAATTCACCCCTCCACTTT	CASRGESGQSNSPLHF
once	TRBJ2-6	.	TRBV5-5	TGTGCCAGCAGCTTAACAGGGACTGGGGCCAACGTCCTGACTTTC	CASSLTGTGANVLTF
.	TRBJ1-5	.	TRBV7-3	TGTGCCAGCAGCTTAGGTGGCGAAGGGCAGCCCCAGCATTTT	CASSLGGEGQPQHF
.	TRBJ2-2	.	TRBV5-1	TGCGCCAGCAGCTTCAGGGACGGGGGTTCATCCGGGGAGCTGTTTTTT	CASSFRDGGSSGELFF
.	TRBJ2-2	.	TRBV5-1	TGCGCCAGCAGCTTGGCCGTAGGGAATACCGGGGAGCTGTTTTTT	CASSLAVGNTGELFF